This TCR beta chain is from a study of blood T cell repertoires in COVID-19. The wider study: The study drew acute and convalescent COVID-19 samples from the United States, Italy and Spain. T cells, B-cell-depleted T cells, or PBMCs provided the cDNA or gDNA that served as material.

Clones were read by immunoSEQ multiplex PCR, and TCRdb kept only the in-frame ones, dropping some. The sample consists of 250,000 to 400,000 clones, around nine tenths of them appearing once. Participants came from some 23 US areas, aged roughly 18 to 95 years. Two negative PCRs, clearance, or symptom resolution characterized the recovered Cohort 3 donors. The V gene's germline CDR1 is GTSNPN and CDR2 SVGIG (reference sequence). Trimming cost V 2 bases and J 4 bases; bases outside gene matches: 7. This CDR3 comprises 16 residues. Sequenced input: PBMCs or T cells enriched from blood (not recorded which). This TCR was recovered from a man between 60 and 75 years old who had recovered from COVID-19. The V and J genes are TRBV30 and TRBJ1-4; 10 positions agree with TRBD1. This CDR3 is CAWSRRGQGINEKLFF. In DNA, the CDR3 is TGTGCCTGGAGTAGAAGGGGACAGGGGATTAATGAAAAACTGTTTTTT.